Listed below are T cell receptor beta chains from one sample, sequenced in a study of OX40 agonist ivuxolimab in advanced cancers. Method: immunoSEQ multiplex PCR; TCRdb's copy keeps in-frame clones and lacks some. The sample lists some 74,000 clones, around 86% occurring once. Sequenced material: CD4+ or CD8+ T cells sorted from blood, taken in a trial of the OX40 agonist ivuxolimab. Receptors were obtained from an adult with an advanced solid tumor such as melanoma, head and neck, liver or kidney cancer. Each CDR3 is given with its conserved first and last residue. Fields, in order: CDR3 length, V gene, clone size, J gene, D gene, CDR3 DNA, CDR3 protein. A D gene is named only where the DNA matches it firmly. Size is omitted from some rows. Given values are once, few, many or a class for expanded clones.

>13|TRBV2|.|TRBJ1-2|.
TGTGCCAGCAGCGACCAAGCTAACTATGGCTACACCTTC
CASSDQANYGYTF
>15|TRBV5-6|.|TRBJ2-5|.
TGTGCCAGCAGCTTGGACAGGGTTTTAAGGGAGACCCAGTACTTC
CASSLDRVLRETQYF
>15|TRBV28|.|TRBJ1-5|.
TGTGCCAGCAGTTTAGGGGGCAGGGTAGGCCAGCCCCAGCATTTT
CASSLGGRVGQPQHF
>15|TRBV28|.|TRBJ1-3|.
TGTGCCAGCATTTTCCGACCGGGGTACGGAAACACCATATATTTT
CASIFRPGYGNTIYF
>13|TRBV7-2|.|TRBJ1-1|.
TGTGCCAGCAGCTTATCTTGGGATACTGAAGCTTTCTTT
CASSLSWDTEAFF
>15|TRBV28|.|TRBJ1-1|.
TGTGCCAGCAGTTTCGTCTCAGGGCTAAGCACTGAAGCTTTCTTT
CASSFVSGLSTEAFF
>15|TRBV19|.|TRBJ2-2|.
TGTGCCAGTAGTATGGTGGGGGGTGGCTCCGGGGAGCTGTTTTTT
CASSMVGGGSGELFF
>14|TRBV27|.|TRBJ1-5|.
TGTGCCAGCAGAAGGACTGCTAGCAATCAGCCCCAGCATTTT
CASRRTASNQPQHF
>16|TRBV5-4|once|TRBJ2-7|TRBD2
TGTGCCAGCAGCCGCCGGGTAGCGGGAGGGCAGGGCGAGCAGTACTTC
CASSRRVAGGQGEQYF
>13|TRBV11-3|.|TRBJ2-5|.
TGTGCCAGCAGCCCTCGACTGGGAGAGACCCAGTACTTC
CASSPRLGETQYF
>15|TRBV5-1|once|TRBJ1-2|.
TGCGCCAGCAGCTTGGGGGACACCTCTATTTTGGGCTACACCTTC
CASSLGDTSILGYTF
>13|TRBV6-5|.|TRBJ1-2|TRBD1
TGTGCCAGCAGTTACGGACAGGGGCAAGGCTACACCTTC
CASSYGQGQGYTF
>16|TRBV6-6|.|TRBJ2-7|.
TGTGCCAGCAGTCCTCGGCAGGACCTCAGAAACTACGAGCAGTACTTC
CASSPRQDLRNYEQYF
>13|TRBV27|.|TRBJ2-5|.
TGTGCCAGCAGCAGAACGGTCCGGGAGACCCAGTACTTC
CASSRTVRETQYF
>13|TRBV10-3|.|TRBJ2-1|TRBD1
TGTGCCATCCGTCCCGGGACAGGGAATGAGCAGTTCTTC
CAIRPGTGNEQFF
>14|TRBV12-5|.|TRBJ2-2|.
TGTGCTAGTGTTCCAGCGGACTCTACCGGGGAGCTGTTTTTT
CASVPADSTGELFF
>11|TRBV25-1|.|TRBJ1-1|TRBD1
TGTGCCAGCAGTCGGACAGGGAGGGCTTTCTTT
CASSRTGRAFF
>12|TRBV30|.|TRBJ2-7|.
TGTGCCTGGAGTCCTGACTCCTACGAGCAGTACTTC
CAWSPDSYEQYF
>14|TRBV10-3|.|TRBJ1-3|.
TGTGCCATCAGAGGCCCGGGACCTGGAAACACCATATATTTT
CAIRGPGPGNTIYF
>15|TRBV18|.|TRBJ2-5|TRBD1
TGTGCCAGCTCACCAAGGACAGGGGGCGGAGAGACCCAGTACTTC
CASSPRTGGGETQYF
>13|TRBV30|.|TRBJ1-5|.
TGTGCCTGGAGCAAACTCGGGGGTCAGCCCCAGCATTTT
CAWSKLGGQPQHF
>11|TRBV28|.|TRBJ2-2|.
TGTGCCAGCAAGAGGACCGGGGAGCTGTTTTTT
CASKRTGELFF
>13|TRBV5-1|.|TRBJ2-7|TRBD1
TGCGCCAGCAGGACAGGGCCCACCTACGAGCAGTACTTC
CASRTGPTYEQYF
>15|TRBV28|.|TRBJ2-7|.
TGTGCCAGCAGTATACCCCGCGGACAGAAGTACGAGCAGTACTTC
CASSIPRGQKYEQYF
>11|TRBV10-2|.|TRBJ2-3|.
TGCGCCAGCGGCCAATTAGATACGCAGTATTTT
CASGQLDTQYF
>13|TRBV19|.|TRBJ1-5|.
TGTGCCAGTATGTCACAGAGAAATCAGCCCCAGCATTTT
CASMSQRNQPQHF
>13|TRBV2|.|TRBJ1-5|.
TGTGCCAGTGGGCCATTCCCGAGTCAGCCCCAGCATTTT
CASGPFPSQPQHF
>14|TRBV7-8|.|TRBJ1-4|.
TGTGCCAGCAGCCCCTTTTCAACTAATGAAAAACTGTTTTTT
CASSPFSTNEKLFF
>13|TRBV6-5|.|TRBJ2-7|TRBD1
TGTGCCAGCAAACCGGGACAGGGCAACGAGCAGTACTTC
CASKPGQGNEQYF
>16|TRBV4-2|.|TRBJ2-6|.
TGTGCCAGCAGCCAAGACAGGAATGCTGGGGCCAACGTCCTGACTTTC
CASSQDRNAGANVLTF
>16|TRBV5-6|.|TRBJ1-1|TRBD1
TGTGCCAGCAGCTTGAGACAGGGGGCCGGGAACACTGAAGCTTTCTTT
CASSLRQGAGNTEAFF
>13|TRBV4-3|.|TRBJ2-1|.
TGCGCCAGCAGCCAAGGGTCGGGGCGAGAGCAGTTCTTC
CASSQGSGREQFF
>13|TRBV2|.|TRBJ1-2|TRBD1
TGTGCCAGCAGCGGACAGGGGGACTATGGCTACACCTTC
CASSGQGDYGYTF
>14|TRBV6-4|few|TRBJ1-6|TRBD1
TGTGCCAGCAGGGGACAGGGAAGGGATTCACCCCTCCACTTT
CASRGQGRDSPLHF
>16|TRBV30|.|TRBJ1-5|.
TGTGCCTGGAGTGTACCGGTCGGGGGGCCGAATCAGCCCCAGCATTTT
CAWSVPVGGPNQPQHF
>14|TRBV10-3|.|TRBJ2-7|.
TGTGCCATCAGTGGGAGCGGGCGGCCCTACGAGCAGTACTTC
CAISGSGRPYEQYF
>16|TRBV5-1|.|TRBJ2-1|TRBD2
TGCGCCAGCAGCTTCGCGGCTAGCGGGAGGCCCAATGAGCAGTTCTTC
CASSFAASGRPNEQFF
>19|TRBV12-5|.|TRBJ2-3|.
TGTGCTAGTGGTCCGCATTTGTCAGCGGGCGCTTTCCGATCAGATACGCAGTATTTT
CASGPHLSAGAFRSDTQYF
>17|TRBV7-2|.|TRBJ2-1|TRBD2
TGTGCCAGCAGCTTAGGGGCCGGGACTAGCGGGAGATATGAGCAGTTCTTC
CASSLGAGTSGRYEQFF
>17|TRBV28|.|TRBJ1-3|.
TGTGCCAGCAGCCTGGGGAGGGCAGCCTTCTCTGGAAACACCATATATTTT
CASSLGRAAFSGNTIYF
>15|TRBV7-3|.|TRBJ2-6|TRBD1
TGTGCCAGCAGCCTTGACAGGGCTGGGGCCAACGTCCTGACTTTC
CASSLDRAGANVLTF
>15|TRBV5-1|.|TRBJ2-2|TRBD1
TGCGCCAGCACTGTGACAGGGGTGGTCACCGGGGAGCTGTTTTTT
CASTVTGVVTGELFF
>17|TRBV18|.|TRBJ2-6|.
TGTGCCAGCTCACCGGTGTCAGCAGTCTCTGGGGCCAACGTCCTGACTTTC
CASSPVSAVSGANVLTF
>13|TRBV28|.|TRBJ2-4|TRBD2
TGTGCCAGCAGTTTGGAGGGGAGGGACATTCAGTACTTC
CASSLEGRDIQYF
>14|TRBV12-2|once|TRBJ2-7|.
TGTGCAAGTCGCTTAGGGAGGACACCCCCCGGGCAGTACTTC
CASRLGRTPPGQYF
>13|TRBV2|once|TRBJ2-5|.
TGTGCCAGCAGGTTGGGAGCCCAAGAGACCCAGTACTTC
CASRLGAQETQYF
>15|TRBV5-1|.|TRBJ1-4|.
TGCGCCAGCAGCTTGGGGACAGTACCTAATGAAAAACTGTTTTTT
CASSLGTVPNEKLFF
>15|TRBV5-6|.|TRBJ2-1|TRBD2
TGTGCCAGCAGCCCCCTTGCGGGAGCCTACAATGAGCAGTTCTTC
CASSPLAGAYNEQFF